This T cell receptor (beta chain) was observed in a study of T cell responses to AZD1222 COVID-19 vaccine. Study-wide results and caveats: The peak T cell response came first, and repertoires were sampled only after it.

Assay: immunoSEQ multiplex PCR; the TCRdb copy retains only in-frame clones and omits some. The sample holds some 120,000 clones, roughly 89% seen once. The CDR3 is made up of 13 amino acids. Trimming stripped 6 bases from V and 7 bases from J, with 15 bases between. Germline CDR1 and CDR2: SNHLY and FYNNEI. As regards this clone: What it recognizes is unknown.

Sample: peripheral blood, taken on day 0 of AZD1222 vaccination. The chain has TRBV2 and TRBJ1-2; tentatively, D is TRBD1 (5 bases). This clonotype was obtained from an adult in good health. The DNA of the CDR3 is TGTGCCAGCAGCGTGTCGCAGGGAAGTGGCTACACCTTC. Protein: CASSVSQGSGYTF. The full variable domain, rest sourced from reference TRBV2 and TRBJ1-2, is EPEVTQTPSHQVTQMGQEVILRCVPISNHLYFYWYRQILGQKVEFLVSFYNNEISEKSEIFDDQFSVERPDGSNFTLKIRSTKLEDSAMYFCASSVSQGSGYTFGSGTRLTVV.